This T cell receptor beta chain derives from a study of CD8 T cells in ankylosing spondylitis. As regards this clonotype: Its target is unknown.

Germline assignment: CDR1 DFQATT and CDR2 SNEGSKA (reference sequence). V was cut by 6 bases and J by 2 bases, with 17 bases left in between. The CDR3 is made up of 14 amino acids. General study points: Previous work reported some of these motif variants in the synovial fluid and blood of reactive arthritis. Peripheral blood samples showed relatively rare disease-linked clones, and these clones were CD8+. Ankylosing spondylitis blood seemed to carry a telltale TCR beta motif made of about 8 highly homologous variants.

TCR beta libraries were made by quantitative 5'-RACE with molecular barcodes. TCRdb called the 5' RACE reads again in MiXCR, with one record for every CDR3 protein. The sample has roughly 470,000 distinct CDR3 sequences; 25% to 30% are singletons. This clonotype was obtained from a male donor with ankylosing spondylitis. This chain connects TRBV20-1 to TRBJ2-7, with D tentatively TRBD1 (6 bases). Sample: blood, either unsorted or a sorted T cell fraction (not recorded which). The CDR3 sequence: CSAETGSGTYEQYF. The CDR3 DNA reads as TGCAGTGCGGAGACAGGTTCGGGCACCTACGAGCAGTACTTC.